One sample yielded the 2 T cell receptor beta chains listed below, sequenced in a study of cytomegalovirus exposure and HLA in healthy donors. The PCR was carried out with 60 Vbeta primers and 13 Jbeta primers. Here immunoSEQ multiplex PCR was the method, and the copy in TCRdb shows in-frame clones only, minus some. The sample totals over 65,000 clones. Sequenced sample: PBMCs. The source of these receptors is a man younger than 45 in good health and CMV-seronegative.

The J gene is TRBJ2-6, the V gene TRBV4-3; 7 positions match TRBD1. CDR1 is LGHNA, CDR2 YSLEER, per germline. J gave up 2 bases and V 0 bases, and 1 base lay outside the gene matches. The CDR3 contains 16 residues. CDR3 loop: CASSQEGGAGANVLTF. The CDR3 nucleotides read TGCGCCAGCAGCCAAGAAGGGGGCGCTGGGGCCAACGTCCTGACTTTC.

The rearrangement joins TRBV10-1 to TRBJ1-1, with D perhaps matching TRBD1 (5 bases). The CDR3 consists of 13 residues. V dropped 6 bases and J dropped 1 base, with 9 bases sitting between them. The germline CDR1 and CDR2 sequences are WNHNN and SYGVQD (reference sequence). CDR3 in DNA: TGCGCCAGCAGCCGGGACTGGAACACTGAAGCTTTCTTT. This sequence encodes CASSRDWNTEAFF.